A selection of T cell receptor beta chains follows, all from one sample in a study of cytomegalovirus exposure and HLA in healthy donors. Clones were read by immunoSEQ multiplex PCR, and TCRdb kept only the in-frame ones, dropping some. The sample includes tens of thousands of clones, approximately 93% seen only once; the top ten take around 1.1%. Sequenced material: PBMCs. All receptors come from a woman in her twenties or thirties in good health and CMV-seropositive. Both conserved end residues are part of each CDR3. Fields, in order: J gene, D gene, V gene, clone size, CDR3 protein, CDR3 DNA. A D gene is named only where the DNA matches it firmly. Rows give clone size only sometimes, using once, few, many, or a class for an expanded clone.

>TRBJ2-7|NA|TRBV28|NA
CASGFQGRAEQYF
TGTGCCAGCGGGTTCCAGGGAAGGGCCGAGCAGTACTTC
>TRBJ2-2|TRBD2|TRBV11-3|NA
CASSLRLAGTNTGELFF
TGTGCCAGCAGCTTAAGGCTAGCGGGGACAAACACCGGGGAGCTGTTTTTT
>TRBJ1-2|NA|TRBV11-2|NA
CASSPDRNYGYTF
TGTGCCAGCAGCCCGGACAGAAACTATGGCTACACCTTC
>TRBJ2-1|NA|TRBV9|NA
CASSVEPSSYNEQFF
TGTGCCAGCAGCGTAGAACCTAGCTCCTACAATGAGCAGTTCTTC
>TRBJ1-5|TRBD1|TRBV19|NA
CASSTPGDRVRQPQHF
TGTGCCAGTAGTACCCCAGGGGACAGGGTTAGACAGCCCCAGCATTTT
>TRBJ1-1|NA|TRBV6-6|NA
CASSAADFPLGTEAFF
TGTGCCAGCAGTGCCGCGGACTTCCCCTTGGGGACTGAAGCTTTCTTT
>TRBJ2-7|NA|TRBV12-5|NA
CASGPWTGYSYEQYF
TGTGCTAGTGGTCCCTGGACGGGGTACTCCTACGAGCAGTACTTC
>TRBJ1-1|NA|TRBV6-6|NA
CASSYDGQMNTEAFF
TGTGCCAGCAGTTACGACGGACAGATGAACACTGAAGCTTTCTTT
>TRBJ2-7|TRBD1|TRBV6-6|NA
CASSYLDRGPSYEQYF
TGTGCCAGCAGTTACCTCGACAGGGGGCCTTCCTACGAGCAGTACTTC
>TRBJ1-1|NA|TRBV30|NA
CAWSVGRGNTEAFF
TGTGCCTGGAGTGTAGGAAGGGGGAACACTGAAGCTTTCTTT
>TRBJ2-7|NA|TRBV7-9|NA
CASSLVHLNYEQYF
TGTGCCAGCAGCTTAGTTCACCTAAACTACGAGCAGTACTTC
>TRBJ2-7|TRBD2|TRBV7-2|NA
CASSLGSLAAYEQYF
TGTGCCAGCAGCTTAGGTAGCCTAGCGGCCTACGAGCAGTACTTC
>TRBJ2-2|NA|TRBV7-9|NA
CASRLAGRGNTGELFF
TGTGCCAGCAGACTGGCGGGACGGGGGAACACCGGGGAGCTGTTTTTT
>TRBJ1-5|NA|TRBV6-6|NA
CASTRGAVGNQPQHF
TGTGCCAGCACCCGGGGGGCGGTGGGCAATCAGCCCCAGCATTTT
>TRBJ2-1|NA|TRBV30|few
CAWSAQNNEQFF
TGTGCCTGGAGTGCCCAAAACAATGAGCAGTTCTTC
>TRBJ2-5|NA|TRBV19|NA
CASSPQPIQVGETQYF
TGTGCCAGTAGTCCCCAACCCATACAGGTCGGAGAGACCCAGTACTTC
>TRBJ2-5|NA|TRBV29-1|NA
CSVAPGETQYF
TGCAGCGTTGCCCCGGGAGAGACCCAGTACTTC
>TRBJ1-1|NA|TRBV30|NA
CAWNTMNTEAFF
TGTGCCTGGAACACCATGAACACTGAAGCTTTCTTT
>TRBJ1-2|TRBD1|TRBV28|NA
CASSRDRDYGYTF
TGTGCCAGCAGCCGGGACAGGGACTATGGCTACACCTTC
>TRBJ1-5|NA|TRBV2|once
CASSPTGLIQPQHF
TGTGCCAGCAGCCCGACAGGCCTAATTCAGCCCCAGCATTTT
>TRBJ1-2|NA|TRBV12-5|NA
CASGLDRRGYTF
TGTGCTAGTGGTTTAGACAGACGGGGCTACACCTTC
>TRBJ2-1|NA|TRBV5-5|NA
CASSWTAAGYNEQFF
TGTGCCAGCAGCTGGACAGCTGCGGGTTACAATGAGCAGTTCTTC
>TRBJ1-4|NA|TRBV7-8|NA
CASSLRQGEKLFF
TGTGCCAGCAGCTTACGACAAGGTGAAAAACTGTTTTTT